This T cell receptor (beta chain) was identified in a study of early T cells in non-severe SARS-CoV-2 infection. Across the study: The authors sequenced bulk RNA from unsorted whole blood, leaving chains unpaired.

V shed 4 bases and J shed 7 bases, with 16 bases lying between them. This CDR3 is 15 amino acids long. Germline assignment: CDR1 KGHSH and CDR2 LQKENI. One entry per CDR3 protein, called by TCRdb with MiXCR from the 5' RACE reads. The table has 75,000 to 90,000 distinct CDR3 sequences, 9.5% to 15% seen once. The chain uses TRBV18 and TRBJ1-4; D not certain. Sequences were obtained from whole blood. This clonotype was sampled from an adult who was a healthcare worker with PCR-confirmed SARS-CoV-2 infection or an uninfected control (not recorded which). The CDR3 region has the DNA TGTGCCAGCTCACGGACGGGCACCCCTTTTGAAAAACTGTTTTTT. Protein: CASSRTGTPFEKLFF.